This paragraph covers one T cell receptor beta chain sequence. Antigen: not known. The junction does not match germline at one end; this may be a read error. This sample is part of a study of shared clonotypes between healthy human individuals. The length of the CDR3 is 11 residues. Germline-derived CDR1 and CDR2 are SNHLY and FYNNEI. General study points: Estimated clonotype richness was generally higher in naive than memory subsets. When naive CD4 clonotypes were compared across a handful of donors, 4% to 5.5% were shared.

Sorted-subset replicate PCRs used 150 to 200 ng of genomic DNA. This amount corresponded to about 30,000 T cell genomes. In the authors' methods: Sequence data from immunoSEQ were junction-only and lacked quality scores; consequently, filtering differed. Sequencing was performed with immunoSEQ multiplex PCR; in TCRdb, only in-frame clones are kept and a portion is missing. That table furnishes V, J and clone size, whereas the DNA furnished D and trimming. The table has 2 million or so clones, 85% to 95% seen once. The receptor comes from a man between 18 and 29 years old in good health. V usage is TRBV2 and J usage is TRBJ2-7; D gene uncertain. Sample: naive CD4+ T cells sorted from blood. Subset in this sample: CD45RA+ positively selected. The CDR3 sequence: CASSERWALNF. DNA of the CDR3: TGTGCCAGCAGTGAACGGTGGGCATTGAACTTC.